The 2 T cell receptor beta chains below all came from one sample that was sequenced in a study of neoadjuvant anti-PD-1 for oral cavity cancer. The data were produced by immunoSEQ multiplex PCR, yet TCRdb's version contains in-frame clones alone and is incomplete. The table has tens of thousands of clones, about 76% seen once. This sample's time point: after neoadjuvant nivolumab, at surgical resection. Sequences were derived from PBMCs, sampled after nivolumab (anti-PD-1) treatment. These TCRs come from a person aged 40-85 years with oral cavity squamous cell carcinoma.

The CDR3 spells CAWSVGTGLVYEQYF. The CDR3 region has the DNA TGTGCCTGGAGTGTAGGGACAGGACTAGTCTACGAGCAGTACTTC. This rearrangement joins TRBV30 to TRBJ2-7, with a possible D match to TRBD1 (8 bases). The CDR3 length is 15 residues. The germline V gene has CDR1 GTSNPN and CDR2 SVGIG (reference sequence). Trimming took 0 bases from V and 3 from J, leaving 15 bases between them.

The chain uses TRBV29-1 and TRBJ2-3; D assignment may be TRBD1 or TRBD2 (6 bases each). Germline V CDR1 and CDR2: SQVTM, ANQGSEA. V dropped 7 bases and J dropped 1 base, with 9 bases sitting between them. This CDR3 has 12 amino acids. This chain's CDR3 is CSEGGGTDTQYF. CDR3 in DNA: TGCAGCGAGGGGGGAGGCACAGATACGCAGTATTTT.